This section outlines one T cell receptor beta chain sequence together with its context. As yet, its antigen is unknown. The entry originates in a study of T cells expressing NK-cell markers. Study summary: Sequenced donors, eight in total, included seven who were HCMV-seropositive and one who was seronegative.

UMIs accompanied the 5'RACE template switching by which TCR beta cDNA was made. TCRdb re-analyzed the 5' RACE reads; it lists each CDR3 protein once, without DNA. This repertoire comprises about 440,000 distinct CDR3 sequences; its ten largest clones make up approximately 7%. The CDR3 contains 14 residues. General observations from the study: Whether the expanded NKG2C+ T cell clones recognized HCMV remained unclear. Each of 6 or 7 donors carried dominant NKG2C+ clonotypes accounting for about 1.0-7.0% of CD8+ T cells.

This clonotype originated in a woman aged 18-70 years in good health. The sample comprised blood T cells: a sorted CD56 or NKG2C T cell subset, CD4+ or CD8+ T cells, or bulk PBMC T cells (not recorded which). The chain employs TRBV12-3 or TRBV12-4 and TRBJ1-5. CDR3 residues: CASSFGVSNQPQHF.